This T cell receptor beta chain stems from a study of beta chain features in type 1 diabetes. Study results and caveats: Type 1 diabetes patients showed a moderate but significant shortening of TCRB CDR3s in all four CD4+ subsets.

This clone turned up a few times. Its cognate antigen is unknown. Within the sample, other DNA sequences also encode this same CDR3. Investigators reverse transcribed all isolated RNA, so they sequenced expressed TCRB transcripts. This table comes from immunoSEQ multiplex PCR, and its TCRdb copy is limited to in-frame clones, with some not included. The sample contains hundreds of thousands of clones, 15% to 20% of which appear only once. V dropped 1 base and J dropped 2 bases, with 8 bases sitting between them. The CDR3 has 14 residues. The germline V gene has CDR1 MNHEY and CDR2 SMNVEV (reference sequence).

The sample comprised naive CD4+ T cells from blood. The sequence was collected from a woman aged 18-29 years in good health. The J gene is TRBJ1-1, the V gene TRBV27; no definite D call. DNA of the CDR3: TGTGCCAGCAGTTTATATACGGGTAACACTGAAGCTTTCTTT. This translates into CASSLYTGNTEAFF.